These 21 T cell receptor beta chains were sequenced from one sample in a study of tumor-infiltrating lymphocytes in primary liver carcinoma (dated by TCRdb to the late 2010s). TCRdb shows the sequencer as Illumina HiSeq 2500. TCRbeta-specific cDNA was reverse-transcribed from approximately 0.5 ug total RNA using a constant-region primer and ProtoScript II reverse transcriptase. Construction of the TCRbeta libraries relied on three nested rounds of multiplex PCR, following a slightly modified ARM-PCR procedure. The first two PCR rounds used multiplex TRBV1-TRBV30 forward primers with a Cbeta reverse primer, each for about 9 cycles. TCRdb ran its own pipeline on the public reads, namely fastp trimming at Q25 and MiXCR clone calling, and kept in-frame beta chains. Each entry merges the rows of one CDR3 protein and shows their most common DNA and genes. This sample has over 35,000 distinct CDR3 sequences in its table, and about three quarters of those were observed once. 19% of the sample lies in the top ten.

Total RNA and DNA were co-extracted from around 20-30 mg of bulk tissue with the AllPrep DNA/RNA mini kit, without cell sorting. Sequencing was done on a sample of liver tumor tissue from sampling region 2. The sample's cell subset or site label, in plain terms: tumor region T2, inferior pole. Receptors originate from a man in his forties with primary liver carcinoma and hepatitis B virus infection.

At least ten counts were recorded for this clonotype. This chain connects TRBV28 to TRBJ1-5; TRBD1 aligns across 8 bases. In germline, CDR1 is MDHEN, CDR2 SYDVKM. With V trimmed by 5 bases and J by 7 bases, 7 bases remained unmatched. The CDR3 is 14 amino acids. The CDR3 sequence: CASSMTGATQPQHF. The DNA for the CDR3 is TGTGCCAGCAGTATGACAGGGGCCACCCAGCCCCAGCATTTT.

This clonotype has just a few counts. This CDR3 fails to terminate in the conserved phenylalanine or tryptophan, so it likely reflects a read error. The chain carries TRBV12-3 or TRBV12-4 and TRBJ1-1; D may be TRBD1 (5 bases). The CDR3 runs 14 residues. The germline V and J ends were trimmed by 5 bases and 1 base, with 11 bases remaining between them. The CDR3 nucleotides read TGTGCCAGCAGTCCGGCAGACAGGAACACTGAAGCTTTCCTT. Its protein product is CASSPADRNTEAFL.

For this clonotype: The junction differs from germline at one of its ends, possibly a read error. Here the CDR3 reads CASSLGQVSSYIEQFF. CDR3 DNA sequence: TGTGCCAGCAGCTTGGGACAGGTCAGTTCCTACATTGAGCAGTTCTTC. The V gene is TRBV11-1, the J gene TRBJ2-1; 8 nucleotides agree with TRBD1. This CDR3 has 16 amino acids. Germline-derived CDR1 and CDR2 are SGHAT and FQDESV (reference sequence).

This clonotype was found many times. The chain carries TRBV30 and TRBJ1-1; D not certain. The germline gives CDR1 GTSNPN, CDR2 SVGIG (reference sequence). The CDR3 has 11 amino acids. The ends were cut back, 0 bases at V and 6 bases at J, with 5 bases in the middle. CDR3 protein: CAWSVFSEAFF. Written as DNA, the CDR3 is TGTGCCTGGAGTGTTTTCTCTGAAGCTTTCTTT.

Turning to this clonotype: A much larger clonotype is one base distant, so this may be a read error. The chain has TRBV7-9 and TRBJ1-1, with D perhaps TRBD1 (5 bases). Looked up from germline, CDR1 is SEHNR and CDR2 is FQNEAQ (reference sequence). The CDR3 sequence is 13 residues long. The CDR3, as DNA: TGTGCCAGCAGCTTGGGGGTTGAAACTGAAGTTTTCTTT. Protein: CASSLGVETEVFF.

The chain recombines TRBV19 with TRBJ2-1, with 10 bases that match TRBD2. V gave up 7 bases and J gave up 3 bases; unmatched junction bases: 15. There are 18 residues in the CDR3. Germline CDR1 is LNHDA and CDR2 is SQIVND (reference sequence). The CDR3 sequence: CASKGQGIAGGYYNEQFF. DNA for the CDR3: TGTGCCAGTAAGGGACAAGGTATAGCGGGAGGCTACTACAATGAGCAGTTCTTC.

The gene calls are TRBV6-1 and TRBJ2-4; a possible D gene is TRBD2 (6 bases). CDR1 and CDR2 from the germline V gene are MNHNS and SASEGT. The V end was cut by 4 bases, the J end by 3 bases, with 16 bases between. The CDR3 contains 16 residues. The CDR3 DNA sequence: TGTGCCAGCAGTGTCACAGGAGGGTTCAGCAAAAACATTCAGTACTTC. Protein sequence: CASSVTGGFSKNIQYF.

Turning to this clonotype: The conserved closing phenylalanine or tryptophan is absent in this CDR3, likely reflecting a read error. The chain carries TRBV5-4 and TRBJ2-2; 8 bases align to TRBD2. The length of the CDR3 is 15 residues. CDR1 and CDR2 from the germline V gene are SGHNT and YYREEE (reference sequence). The chain's CDR3 is CASSSTSADTGALFL. The CDR3 nucleotides are TGTGCCAGCAGCTCGACTAGCGCGGACACCGGGGCGCTGTTTCTT.

Ten or more counts support this clonotype. The J gene is TRBJ2-2, the V gene TRBV5-1; TRBD2 matches at 7 bases. Germline lookup yields CDR1 SGHRS and CDR2 YFSETQ. V lost 0 bases to trimming and J lost 6 bases; unmatched junction nucleotides: 8. This CDR3 has 16 residues. CDR3 bases: TGCGCCAGCAGCTTGGAGGCGGGAGTTAACGCCGGGGAGCTGTTTTTT. Protein product: CASSLEAGVNAGELFF.

Details on this clonotype: Its ends do not fully match the called genes, so a read error is possible. This chain connects TRBV5-6 to TRBJ2-3; D ambiguous. Germline V CDR1 and CDR2: SGHDT, YYEEEE. The CDR3 is made up of 11 amino acids. The CDR3 region has the DNA TGTGCAAGCAGCCGATTATGTACGCAGTATTTT. This codes for CASSRLCTQYF.

This clonotype came up once. A read error may account for a junction end that differs from germline. The chain has TRBV28 and TRBJ2-1; no clear D. Looked up from germline, CDR1 is MDHEN and CDR2 is SYDVKM. This CDR3 is 15 amino acids long. CDR3 sequence: CASILSGRVRNEQFF. The CDR3 region has the DNA TGTGCCAGCATTTTATCGGGCCGGGTGAGGAATGAGCAGTTCTTC.

As concerns this clonotype: Relative to the germline gene, one junction end is altered; a read error may explain this. The chain has TRBV11-2 and TRBJ2-6; possibly TRBD1 or TRBD2 for D (6 bases each). The CDR3 is 21 amino acids. Germline V gives CDR1 SGHAT, CDR2 FQNNGV. The CDR3 here is CVSSMGGDGGISLSGANVLTF. In nucleotides, the CDR3 is TGTGTCAGCAGCATGGGGGGAGACGGGGGCATTTCCCTGTCTGGGGCCAACGTCCTGACTTTC.

Turning to this clonotype: The CDR3 does not end in the conserved phenylalanine or tryptophan, so this is likely a read error. The V and J genes are TRBV6-2 or TRBV6-3 and TRBJ2-4; 9 nucleotides match TRBD2. Trimming took 5 bases from V and 1 from J; bases not matched to a gene: 12. Germline CDR1 and CDR2: MNHEY and SVGEGT. This CDR3 contains 18 residues. The CDR3 sequence is CASSDPGLAGVAKNIQYL. The DNA of the CDR3 is TGTGCCAGCAGTGACCCGGGACTAGCTGGAGTCGCCAAAAACATTCAGTACTTG.

With regard to this clonotype: Germline is not matched at one junction end, which may reflect a read error. The chain couples TRBV4-1 to TRBJ1-2, with D maybe TRBD1 (5 bases). CDR1 MGHRA and CDR2 YSYEKL come from the germline V gene. The CDR3 sequence is 14 residues long. DNA for the CDR3: TGTGCCAGCAACTCACCGGTCAGGGCGGGGGGCTACACCTTC. Translating gives CASNSPVRAGGYTF.

The chain uses TRBV6-5 and TRBJ2-5; D unresolved. CDR1 and CDR2 from the germline V gene are MNHEY and SVGAGI. This CDR3 contains 14 residues. The CDR3 spells CVSSQQWWEETQYF. As DNA, the CDR3 is TGTGTCAGTAGCCAACAGTGGTGGGAAGAGACCCAGTACTTC.

With regard to this clonotype: At one end the junction does not follow the germline gene, possibly because of a read error. The chain uses TRBV12-3 or TRBV12-4 and TRBJ1-4; 7 positions match TRBD1. The CDR3 totals 12 residues. CDR3 DNA: TGCGCCAGCAGTATGGGACAGCGAAAACTGTTTTTT. Residues: CASSMGQRKLFF.

Note on this clonotype: One end of the junction varies from germline; a read error may be responsible. This chain connects TRBV11-2 to TRBJ2-1; D not certain. Per germline, CDR1 SGHAT and CDR2 FQNNGV. This CDR3 has 12 amino acids. DNA for the CDR3: TGTGCCAGCAGCAGAGCCTACAATAAGCAGTCCTTC. Protein product: CASSRAYNKQSF.

This clonotype is labeled as medium-sized. This chain joins TRBV4-3 and TRBJ1-1; D is undetermined. CDR1 is LGHNA and CDR2 is YSLEER in the germline V gene. This CDR3 contains 14 residues. The V gene lost 1 base and the J gene lost 2 bases, with 8 bases spanning the gap. This CDR3 reads CASSQAVLNTEAFF. The CDR3 DNA follows: TGCGCCAGCAGCCAAGCTGTACTTAACACTGAAGCTTTCTTT.

Notes on this clonotype: The conserved phenylalanine or tryptophan is not found at the CDR3 terminus, so this likely reflects a read error. The rearrangement joins TRBV11-2 to TRBJ2-1; 9 bases agree with TRBD2. The CDR3 is 14 residues long. Germline assignment: CDR1 SGHAT and CDR2 FQNNGV. The CDR3 spells CASCTSGFYNEQFL. CDR3 coding DNA: TGTGCTAGCTGTACTAGCGGGTTCTACAATGAGCAGTTCCTC.

This clonotype has more than one count but fewer than ten. A single base separates this from a much larger clone, so it may be a read error. This chain uses TRBV30 with TRBJ1-4; a possible D gene is TRBD1 (5 bases). The CDR3 covers 13 residues. CDR1 is GTSNPN, CDR2 SVGIG, per germline (reference sequence). Written as DNA, the CDR3 is TGTACCTGGAGTAACCAGGGACGTGAAAAACTGTTTTTT. Its translation: CTWSNQGREKLFF.

The chain joins TRBV11-2 to TRBJ2-5; possible D gene TRBD2, 6 bases. Germline loops: CDR1 SGHAT, CDR2 FQNNGV. The CDR3 is made up of 17 amino acids. In nucleotides, the CDR3 is TGTGCAAGCTGCTTAAGACTAGTGGGTGACTCGAGCGAGACCCAGTACTTC. It specifies CASCLRLVGDSSETQYF.